The clone carrying this TCR beta chain was counted at least ten times. This specimen comes from a study of early T cells in non-severe SARS-CoV-2 infection. Study as a whole: The authors sequenced bulk RNA from unsorted whole blood, leaving chains unpaired.

Unique molecular identifier tags were affixed to discrete cDNA molecules. TCRdb independently ran MiXCR on the 5' RACE reads; one entry per CDR3 protein. The table includes about 27,000 distinct CDR3 sequences, 2.5% to 3.5% detected once. Germline-derived CDR1 and CDR2 are LNHDA and SQIVND (reference sequence). CDR3 length equals 15 residues. Trimming took off 5 bases at V and 3 bases at J, with 14 bases between the two ends. Sequenced input: whole blood. This clonotype originated in an adult who was a healthcare worker with PCR-confirmed SARS-CoV-2 infection or an uninfected control (not recorded which). The rearrangement joins TRBV19 to TRBJ1-5, with TRBD1 as a possible D gene (6 bases). The CDR3 protein is CASSPTGQFNQPQHF. CDR3 nucleotide sequence: TGTGCCAGTAGTCCGACAGGACAGTTCAATCAGCCCCAGCATTTT.